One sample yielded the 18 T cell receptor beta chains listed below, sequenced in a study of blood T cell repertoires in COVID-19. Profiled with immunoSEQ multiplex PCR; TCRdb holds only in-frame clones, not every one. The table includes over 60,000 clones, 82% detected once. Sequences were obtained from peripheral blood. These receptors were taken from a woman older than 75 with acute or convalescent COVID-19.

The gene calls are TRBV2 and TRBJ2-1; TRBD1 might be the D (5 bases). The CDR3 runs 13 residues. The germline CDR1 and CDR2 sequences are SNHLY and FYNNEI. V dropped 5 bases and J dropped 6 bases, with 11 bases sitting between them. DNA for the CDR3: TGTGCCAGCAGTAAAGACAGCTTCAATGAGCAGTTCTTC. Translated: CASSKDSFNEQFF.

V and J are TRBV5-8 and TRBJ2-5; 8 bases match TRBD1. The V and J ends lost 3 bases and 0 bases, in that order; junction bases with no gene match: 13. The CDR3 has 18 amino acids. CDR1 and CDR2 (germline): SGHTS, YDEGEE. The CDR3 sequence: CASSSYGRRQGNQETQYF. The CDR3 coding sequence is TGTGCCAGCAGCTCCTATGGGCGACGACAGGGGAACCAAGAGACCCAGTACTTC.

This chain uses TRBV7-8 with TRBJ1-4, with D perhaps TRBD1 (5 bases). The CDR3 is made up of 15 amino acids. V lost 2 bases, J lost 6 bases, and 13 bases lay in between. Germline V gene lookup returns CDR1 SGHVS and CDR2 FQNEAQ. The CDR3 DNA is TGTGCCAGCAGCTTACGTGACAGACTCCATGAAAAACTGTTTTTT. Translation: CASSLRDRLHEKLFF.

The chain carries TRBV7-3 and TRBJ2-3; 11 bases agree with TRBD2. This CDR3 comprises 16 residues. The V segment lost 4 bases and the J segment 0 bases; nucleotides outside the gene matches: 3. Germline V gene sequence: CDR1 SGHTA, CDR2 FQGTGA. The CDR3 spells CASSSRLAGSTDTQYF. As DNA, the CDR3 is TGTGCCAGCAGCTCCAGACTAGCGGGGAGCACAGATACGCAGTATTTT.

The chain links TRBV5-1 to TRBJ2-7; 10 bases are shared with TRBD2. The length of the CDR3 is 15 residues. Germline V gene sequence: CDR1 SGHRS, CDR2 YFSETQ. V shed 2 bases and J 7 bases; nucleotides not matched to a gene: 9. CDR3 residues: CASSFQAGGPREQYF. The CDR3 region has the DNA TGCGCCAGCAGCTTCCAAGCGGGAGGGCCACGAGAGCAGTACTTC.

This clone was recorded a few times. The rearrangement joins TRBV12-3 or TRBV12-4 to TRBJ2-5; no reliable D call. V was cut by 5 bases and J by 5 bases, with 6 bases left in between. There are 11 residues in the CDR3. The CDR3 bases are TGTGCCAGCAGTATTCTTGAGACCCAGTACTTC. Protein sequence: CASSILETQYF.

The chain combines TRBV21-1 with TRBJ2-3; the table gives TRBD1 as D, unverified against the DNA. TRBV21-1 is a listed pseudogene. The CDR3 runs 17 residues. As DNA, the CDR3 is TGTGCCAGCAGCAAAAAAGGACAGGGCCGGGGCACAGATACGCAGTATTTT. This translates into CASSKKGQGRGTDTQYF.

CDR3 sequence: CSVVDRGGQPQHF. The DNA of the CDR3 is TGCAGCGTTGTGGACAGGGGGGGCCAGCCCCAGCATTTT. V is TRBV29-1 and J is TRBJ1-5; 10 positions match TRBD1. The CDR3 spans 13 residues. After removal of 4 bases from V and 7 bases from J, the junction contained 4 bases not matched to a gene. Germline V gene sequence: CDR1 SQVTM, CDR2 ANQGSEA.

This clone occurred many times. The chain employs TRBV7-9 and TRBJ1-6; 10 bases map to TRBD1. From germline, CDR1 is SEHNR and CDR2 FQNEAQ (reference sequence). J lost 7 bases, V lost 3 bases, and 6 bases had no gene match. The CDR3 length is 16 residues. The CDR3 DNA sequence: TGTGCCAGCAGCTTTTTCCAGACAGGGGGCAATTCACCCCTCCACTTT. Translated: CASSFFQTGGNSPLHF.

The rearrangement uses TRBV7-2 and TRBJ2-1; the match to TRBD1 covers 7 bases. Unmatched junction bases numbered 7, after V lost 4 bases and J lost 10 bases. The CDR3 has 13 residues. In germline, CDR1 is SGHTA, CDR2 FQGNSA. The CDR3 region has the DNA TGTGCCAGCAGCTCCAAGGGGGCAGGCGAGCAGTTCTTC. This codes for CASSSKGAGEQFF. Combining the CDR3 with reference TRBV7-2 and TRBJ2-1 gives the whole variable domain GAGVSQSPSNKVTEKGKDVELRCDPISGHTALYWYRQSLGQGLEFLIYFQGNSAPDKSGLPSDRFSAERTGGSVSTLTIQRTQQEDSAVYLCASSSKGAGEQFFGPGTRLTVL.

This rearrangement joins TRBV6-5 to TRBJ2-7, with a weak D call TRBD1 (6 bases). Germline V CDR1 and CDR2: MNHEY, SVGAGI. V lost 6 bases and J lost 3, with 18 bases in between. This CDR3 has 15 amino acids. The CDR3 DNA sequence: TGTGCCAGCAGCTTGGACAGATACAAAGGCTACGAGCAGTACTTC. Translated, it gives CASSLDRYKGYEQYF.

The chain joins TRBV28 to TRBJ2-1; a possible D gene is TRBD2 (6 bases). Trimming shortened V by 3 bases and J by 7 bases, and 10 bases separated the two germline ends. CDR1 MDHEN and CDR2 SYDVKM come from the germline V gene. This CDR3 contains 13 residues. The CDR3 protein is CASSFRLENEQFF. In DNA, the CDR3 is TGTGCCAGCAGTTTCCGACTAGAGAATGAGCAGTTCTTC. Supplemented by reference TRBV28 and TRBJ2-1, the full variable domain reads DVKVTQSSRYLVKRTGEKVFLECVQDMDHENMFWYRQDPGLGLRLIYFSYDVKMKEKGDIPEGYSVSREKKERFSLILESASTNQTSMYLCASSFRLENEQFFGPGTRLTVL.

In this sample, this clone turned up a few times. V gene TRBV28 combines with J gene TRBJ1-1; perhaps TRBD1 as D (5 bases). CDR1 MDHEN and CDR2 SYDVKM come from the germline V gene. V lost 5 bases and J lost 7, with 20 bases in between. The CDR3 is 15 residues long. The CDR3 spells CASSPPVGDSLEAFF. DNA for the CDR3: TGTGCCAGCAGTCCCCCTGTAGGGGACTCCCTTGAAGCTTTCTTT.

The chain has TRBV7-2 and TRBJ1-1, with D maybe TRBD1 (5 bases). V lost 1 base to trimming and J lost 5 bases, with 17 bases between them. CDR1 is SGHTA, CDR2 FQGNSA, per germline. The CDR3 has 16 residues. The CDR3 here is CASSLVTGTGGTEAFF. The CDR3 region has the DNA TGTGCCAGCAGCTTAGTCACCGGGACGGGGGGAACTGAAGCTTTCTTT.

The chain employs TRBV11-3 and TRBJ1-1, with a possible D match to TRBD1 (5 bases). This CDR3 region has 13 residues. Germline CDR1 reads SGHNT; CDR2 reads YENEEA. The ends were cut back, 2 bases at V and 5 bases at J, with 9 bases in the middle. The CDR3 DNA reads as TGTGCCAGCAGCTTATACGGGACTACTGAAGCTTTCTTT. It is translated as CASSLYGTTEAFF.

The CDR3 region is CASSLAWTGEEEQYF. In DNA form, the CDR3 reads TGTGCCAGCAGCTTAGCGTGGACAGGGGAAGAGGAGCAGTACTTC. V usage is TRBV7-9 and J usage is TRBJ2-7; TRBD1 agrees at 9 bases. Germline trimming cut 0 bases from V and 7 bases from J; bases unmatched to any gene: 7. The CDR3 length is 15 residues. Germline V gene lookup returns CDR1 SEHNR and CDR2 FQNEAQ (reference sequence). Looking up the rest from reference TRBV7-9 and TRBJ2-7 gives the full variable domain: DTGVSQNPRHKITKRGQNVTFRCDPISEHNRLYWYRQTLGQGPEFLTYFQNEAQLEKSRLLSDRFSAERPKGSFSTLEIQRTEQGDSAMYLCASSLAWTGEEEQYFGPGTRLTVT.

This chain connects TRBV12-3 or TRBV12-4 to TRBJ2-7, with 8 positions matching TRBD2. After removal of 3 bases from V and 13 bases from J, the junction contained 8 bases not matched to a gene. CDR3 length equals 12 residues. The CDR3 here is CASSFASGRAYF. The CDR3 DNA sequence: TGTGCCAGCAGTTTCGCGTCCGGGAGGGCCTACTTC.

The CDR3 DNA reads as TGTGCCAGCAGTTTGGTAGGGGATAGCGAGCAGTACTTC. This codes for CASSLVGDSEQYF. The V call is TRBV12-3 or TRBV12-4, the J call TRBJ2-7; possibly TRBD1 for D (5 bases). Trimming removed 3 bases from V and 6 bases from J, with 12 bases in between. The CDR3 extends over 13 amino acids.